This TCR beta chain originates from a study of blood T cells in healthy people across ages. Findings of the study overall: As age increased, TCR beta diversity per million T cells fell in a roughly linear fashion. Investigators viewed diversity estimates from one million T cells as underestimates, the study reported.

Alongside a J-beta primer mix, a sample-barcoded 5' primer served in a second PCR lasting about 7 to 11 cycles. Researchers report that a template-switch adaptor with 12 random nucleotides tagged each cDNA molecule. A minimum of 2.5 million CDR3-containing paired-end reads was obtained for each sample. From the 5' RACE reads, TCRdb called clonotypes with MiXCR, one entry per CDR3 protein. The profile shows roughly 800,000 distinct CDR3 sequences, 58% of them singletons. The CDR3 spans 14 residues. The germline gives CDR1 LNHNV, CDR2 YYDKDF (reference sequence). The J segment lost 4 bases and the V segment lost 8 bases, leaving 6 bases of the junction unmatched. This clonotype was seen only a few times. What it recognizes is unknown.

The chain recombines TRBV15 with TRBJ2-3, with 10 bases that match TRBD1. The clonotype comes from a man aged 25-45 years in good health. Sequencing used blood. The CDR3: CATGRDRGPDTQYF. CDR3 DNA sequence: TGTGCCACCGGGAGGGACAGGGGTCCAGATACGCAGTATTTT.